The 16 T cell receptor beta chains presented below share a single source sample, sequenced in a study of blood T cell repertoires in COVID-19. Profiled with immunoSEQ multiplex PCR; TCRdb holds only in-frame clones, not every one. The table records some 130,000 clones, 86% of them present only once. Specimen: PBMCs or T cells enriched from blood (not recorded which). All receptors come from a man aged 50-59 years who had recovered from COVID-19.

This clone was picked up a small number of times. The chain links TRBV5-5 to TRBJ1-6; D is unclear. Germline lookup yields CDR1 SGHKS and CDR2 YYEKEE (reference sequence). Trimming cost V 2 bases and J 3 bases, with 9 bases left between them. This CDR3 is built from 15 residues. The CDR3 DNA reads as TGTGCCAGCAGCTTAGTAGATAGCTATAATTCACCCCTCCACTTT. It specifies CASSLVDSYNSPLHF.

The chain couples TRBV5-1 to TRBJ2-7; 8 nucleotides agree with TRBD2. Trimming at V came to 3 bases and at J to 4 bases, leaving 15 bases not matched to a gene. The germline V gene has CDR1 SGHRS and CDR2 YFSETQ. There are 17 residues in the CDR3. CDR3 region: CASSSGLGREGLYEQYV. CDR3 nucleotide sequence: TGCGCCAGCAGCTCGGGCCTCGGGAGGGAAGGGCTTTACGAGCAGTACGTC.

J is TRBJ1-1 and V is TRBV27; TRBD1 agrees at 7 bases. J gave up 2 bases and V 3 bases, and 3 bases lay outside the gene matches. This CDR3 comprises 14 residues. The germline V gene encodes CDR1 MNHEY and CDR2 SMNVEV (reference sequence). The CDR3 region is CASSFRDSNTEAFF. In DNA, the CDR3 is TGTGCCAGCAGTTTCCGGGACAGCAACACTGAAGCTTTCTTT.

The gene calls are TRBV7-2 and TRBJ1-2; 9 positions agree with TRBD1. This CDR3 has 15 residues. Trimming removed 5 bases from V and 2 bases from J; junction bases left unmatched: 6. From germline, CDR1 is SGHTA and CDR2 FQGNSA. This CDR3 is CASSQRTGANYGYTF. For the CDR3, the DNA is TGTGCCAGCAGCCAACGGACAGGGGCGAACTATGGCTACACCTTC.

This chain joins TRBV15 and TRBJ1-4; D unresolved. Germline CDR1 reads LNHNV; CDR2 reads YYDKDF (reference sequence). The CDR3 length is 12 residues. V was cut by 2 bases and J by 8 bases, with 6 bases left in between. CDR3 in amino acids: CATSRWEEKLFF. The CDR3 DNA follows: TGTGCCACCAGCAGATGGGAGGAAAAACTGTTTTTT.

This chain connects TRBV11-1 to TRBJ1-1, with D possibly matching TRBD1 (6 bases). Trimming stripped 3 bases from V and 3 bases from J, with 14 bases between. The CDR3 totals 15 residues. The germline V gene encodes CDR1 SGHAT and CDR2 FQDESV (reference sequence). CDR3 sequence reads: CASSFDRLRDTEAFF. The CDR3 DNA reads TGTGCCAGCAGCTTCGACAGGTTGAGAGACACTGAAGCTTTCTTT.

The V and J genes are TRBV18 and TRBJ1-5; TRBD1 is a possible D gene (5 bases). CDR3 length: 15 residues. Germline CDR1 is KGHSH and CDR2 is LQKENI. Trimming shortened V by 1 base and J by 0 bases, and 7 bases separated the two germline ends. Written as DNA, the CDR3 is TGTGCCAGCTCACCACAGGGGAATAGCAATCAGCCCCAGCATTTT. This gives the protein CASSPQGNSNQPQHF.

The chain uses TRBV2 and TRBJ1-5, with D maybe TRBD1 (5 bases). The CDR3 extends over 15 amino acids. The V gene's germline CDR1 is SNHLY and CDR2 FYNNEI. V was clipped by 3 bases and J by 0 bases, with 9 bases between them. The CDR3 bases are TGTGCCAGCAGTGACGGGACTCTTAGCAATCAGCCCCAGCATTTT. This sequence encodes CASSDGTLSNQPQHF.

The CDR3 is CASSQDWGQGRGYTF. In DNA form, the CDR3 reads TGCGCCAGCAGCCAAGATTGGGGGCAGGGCCGGGGCTACACCTTC. This chain connects TRBV4-3 to TRBJ1-2; a possible D gene is TRBD1 (6 bases). Germline CDR1 is LGHNA and CDR2 is YSLEER. This CDR3 comprises 15 residues. Trimming took off 0 bases at V and 8 bases at J, with 16 bases between the two ends.

This clone was found once. The gene calls are TRBV5-4 and TRBJ1-1; 11 positions agree with TRBD1. V lost 9 bases and J lost 5; bases outside the gene matches: 6. Per germline, CDR1 SGHNT and CDR2 YYREEE (reference sequence). The CDR3 spans 13 residues. CDR3 DNA sequence: TGTGCCACTGGGACAGGGGGTGTAACTGAAGCTTTCTTT. This sequence encodes CATGTGGVTEAFF.

This clone has just one count. This chain joins TRBV5-1 and TRBJ2-3; 7 nucleotides match TRBD2. This CDR3 spans 14 amino acids. J lost 4 bases, V lost 7 bases, and 9 bases had no gene match. The germline CDR1 and CDR2 sequences are SGHRS and YFSETQ. The DNA of the CDR3 is TGCGCCAGCGGGGGGGAACTAGCGTCAGATACGCAGTATTTT. It translates to CASGGELASDTQYF.

The chain uses TRBV25-1 and TRBJ1-5; perhaps TRBD1 as D (5 bases). Germline V gene data show CDR1 as MGHDK and CDR2 as SYGVNS. The CDR3 spans 13 residues. With 11 bases removed from V and 2 bases from J, the gap between germline ends came to 13 bases. The DNA of the CDR3 is TGTGCCGCCGGGCAGGGCGGCAATCAGCCCCAGCATTTT. This encodes CAAGQGGNQPQHF.

V usage is TRBV11-3 and J usage is TRBJ2-3, with a weak D call TRBD2 (5 bases). Trimming stripped 0 bases from V and 6 bases from J, with 10 bases between. Per the germline V gene, CDR1 is SGHNT and CDR2 is YENEEA. This CDR3 is 14 amino acids long. The DNA for the CDR3 is TGTGCCAGCAGCTTAGACGGGAACGAGGATACGCAGTATTTT. It yields the protein CASSLDGNEDTQYF.

The gene calls are TRBV3-1 (or the pseudogene TRBV3-2) and TRBJ1-4; D is perhaps TRBD1 (5 bases). The germline V and J ends were trimmed by 4 bases and 7 bases, with 22 bases remaining between them. The CDR3 covers 17 residues. Germline CDR1 LGHDT, CDR2 YNNKEL (reference sequence). The CDR3 region is CASSRRSGRGVSEKLFF. DNA for the CDR3: TGTGCCAGCAGCCGGAGAAGCGGGCGGGGGGTATCTGAAAAACTGTTTTTT.

V and J are TRBV11-3 and TRBJ2-3; no clear D. Germline V gives CDR1 SGHNT, CDR2 YENEEA. V dropped 5 bases and J dropped 5 bases, with 14 bases sitting between them. The CDR3 covers 14 residues. The CDR3 nucleotides read TGTGCCAGCAGCCTAACCAGACGAGGAGATACGCAGTATTTT. Translating it yields CASSLTRRGDTQYF.

This chain uses TRBV7-2 with TRBJ1-2; D may be TRBD1 (6 bases). V lost 5 bases and J lost 2, with 12 bases in between. There are 14 residues in the CDR3. Germline lookup yields CDR1 SGHTA and CDR2 FQGNSA. CDR3 in DNA: TGTGCCAGCAGCCTAGACAGGTTAAACTATGGCTACACCTTC. The encoded protein is CASSLDRLNYGYTF.